The entry below describes one TCR beta chain. The source of the sample is a study of blood T cell repertoires in COVID-19. Turning to the study itself: Acute and convalescent COVID-19 samples came from the United States, Italy and Spain. In each case, the material was cDNA or gDNA derived from T cells, B-cell-depleted T cells, or PBMCs.

The authors' processing: Amplifying reference gene primers gave estimates of nucleated cell counts. Sequencing used immunoSEQ multiplex PCR; TCRdb keeps in-frame clones, though not all of them. That table supplies the V and J calls and clone size; D and trimming were determined from the DNA. The table records about 160,000 clones, roughly four fifths of them present only once. Trimming removed 7 bases from V and 4 bases from J; junction bases left unmatched: 9. Germline V gene data show CDR1 as SNHLY and CDR2 as FYNNEI. CDR3 length: 15 amino acids. The clonotype was recovered from a human donor in a cohort sampled during active COVID-19. The chain couples TRBV2 to TRBJ2-1; 8 bases are a match to TRBD2. The sample comprised peripheral blood. The CDR3 nucleotides are TGTGCCAGCAATGGAGCGGGAGAGTCGTACAATGAGCAGTTCTTC. Translation gives CASNGAGESYNEQFF.